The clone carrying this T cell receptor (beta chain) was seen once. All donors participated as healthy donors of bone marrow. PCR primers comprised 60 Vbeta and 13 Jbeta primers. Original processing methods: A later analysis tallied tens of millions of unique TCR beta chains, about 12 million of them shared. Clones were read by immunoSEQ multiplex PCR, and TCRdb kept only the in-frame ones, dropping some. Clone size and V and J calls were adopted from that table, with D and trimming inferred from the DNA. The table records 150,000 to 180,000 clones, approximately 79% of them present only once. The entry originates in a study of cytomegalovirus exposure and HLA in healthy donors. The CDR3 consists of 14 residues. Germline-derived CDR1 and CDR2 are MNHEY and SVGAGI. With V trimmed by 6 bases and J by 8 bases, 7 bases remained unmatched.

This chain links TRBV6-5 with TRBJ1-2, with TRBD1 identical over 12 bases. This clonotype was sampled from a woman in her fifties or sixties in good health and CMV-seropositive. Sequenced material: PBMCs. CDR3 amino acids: CASRGTGGNEGYTF. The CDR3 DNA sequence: TGTGCCAGCAGAGGGACAGGGGGCAATGAAGGCTACACCTTC.